This T cell receptor (beta chain) is from a study of blood T cells in healthy people across ages. Trimming removed 6 bases from V and 2 bases from J; junction bases left unmatched: 6. Germline CDR1 reads ENHRY; CDR2 reads SYGVKD. The length of the CDR3 is 14 residues. The second PCR ran roughly 7 to 11 cycles with a sample-barcoded 5' primer and J-beta primers. Researchers report that a template-switch adaptor with 12 random nucleotides tagged each cDNA molecule. TCRdb re-called the 5' RACE reads with MiXCR, one entry per CDR3 protein. The profile covers 600,000 to 1,000,000 distinct CDR3 sequences, with 58% appearing a single time and roughly 20% taken by the ten largest.

Sequenced material: blood. The TCR originated in a young man in good health. The chain has TRBV10-3 and TRBJ2-5, with TRBD1 identical over 7 bases. CDR3 loop: CAIRGTATQETQYF. The DNA for the CDR3 is TGTGCCATCAGGGGGACAGCTACTCAAGAGACCCAGTACTTC.